This TCR beta chain was sequenced in a study of blood T cell repertoires in COVID-19. Study-wide background: Sources were T cells, B-cell-depleted T cells, or PBMCs; the material itself was cDNA or gDNA.

This clone occurred once. Germline CDR1 KGHSY, CDR2 FQNENV. V trimming: 0 bases; J trimming: 8 bases; junction bases outside the gene matches: 2. This CDR3 is built from 15 residues. Original handling: The authors estimated nucleated cell counts from reference gene primer amplification. Assay used: immunoSEQ multiplex PCR; TCRdb lists only in-frame clones, some missing. That table supplies the V and J calls and clone size; D and trimming were determined from the DNA. The sample includes fewer than 200,000 clones, about 90% of them seen just once. Sequenced material: peripheral blood. The receptor comes from a man in his sixties with active or convalescent COVID-19. J is TRBJ2-1 and V is TRBV16; TRBD2 aligns across 12 bases. CDR3 amino acids: CASSQSSSGGDEQFF. In DNA, the CDR3 is TGTGCCAGCAGCCAATCTTCTAGCGGGGGGGATGAGCAGTTCTTC.